The 22 T cell receptor beta chains in this list originate from one sample, sequenced in a study of radiotherapy plus CTLA-4 blockade in lung cancer. Assay used: immunoSEQ multiplex PCR; TCRdb lists only in-frame clones, some missing. The sample yields approximately 82,000 clones, about four fifths seen once. The sample consisted of peripheral blood, taken from a patient treated with radiotherapy plus ipilimumab. Receptor source: a human donor with non-small cell lung cancer that progressed on radiotherapy plus ipilimumab.

The chain recombines TRBV11-2 with TRBJ1-1; 8 bases fit TRBD1. CDR1 and CDR2 (germline): SGHAT, FQNNGV. The CDR3 length is 15 residues. The V gene end was trimmed by 3 bases and the J gene end by 4 bases; junction bases not matched to a gene: 7. This CDR3 reads CASSLADRGGTEAFF. The CDR3, as DNA: TGTGCCAGCAGCTTGGCCGACAGGGGTGGCACTGAAGCTTTCTTT.

This chain connects TRBV7-9 to TRBJ2-1; D might be TRBD1 (6 bases). CDR3 size: 12 residues. From germline, CDR1 is SEHNR and CDR2 FQNEAQ (reference sequence). V lost 5 bases to trimming and J lost 9 bases, with 11 bases between them. CDR3: CASSIDRREQFF. The CDR3 DNA sequence: TGTGCCAGCAGCATCGACAGGCGTGAGCAGTTCTTC. The full variable domain, in which reference TRBV7-9 and TRBJ2-1 provide the parts outside the CDR3, is DTGVSQNPRHKITKRGQNVTFRCDPISEHNRLYWYRQTLGQGPEFLTYFQNEAQLEKSRLLSDRFSAERPKGSFSTLEIQRTEQGDSAMYLCASSIDRREQFFGPGTRLTVL.

The rearrangement uses TRBV9 and TRBJ2-6, with D unclear. There are 16 residues in the CDR3. The germline gives CDR1 SGDLS, CDR2 YYNGEE. V dropped 0 bases and J dropped 3 bases, with 10 bases sitting between them. CDR3 loop: CASSVGEVDGANVLTF. The CDR3 DNA follows: TGTGCCAGCAGCGTAGGCGAAGTGGATGGGGCCAACGTCCTGACTTTC.

The chain carries TRBV19 and TRBJ2-2; possibly TRBD2 for D (7 bases). Between the trimmed V and J ends, which lost 3 bases and 2 bases, there was a span of 19 bases. From germline, CDR1 is LNHDA and CDR2 SQIVND (reference sequence). This CDR3 has 18 residues. The CDR3 is CASSIGRGGGFNTGELFF. As DNA, the CDR3 is TGTGCCAGTAGTATTGGTCGCGGGGGCGGATTTAACACCGGGGAGCTGTTTTTT.

This chain joins TRBV19 and TRBJ1-6; possibly TRBD1 for D (6 bases). Germline assignment: CDR1 LNHDA and CDR2 SQIVND (reference sequence). This CDR3 contains 17 residues. Trimming stripped 3 bases from V and 7 bases from J, with 19 bases between. The CDR3 region has the DNA TGTGCCAGTAGTATTAGTGGTCTTCAGGGGATGAATTCACCCCTCCACTTT. It yields the protein CASSISGLQGMNSPLHF.

This chain connects TRBV5-1 to TRBJ2-3, with TRBD1 as a possible D gene (6 bases). The CDR3 has 14 amino acids. Trimming left V 9 bases short and J 0 bases short, with 14 bases between. CDR1 and CDR2 (germline): SGHRS, YFSETQ. CDR3 DNA sequence: TGCGCCACTATGACAGGATCTAGCACAGATACGCAGTATTTT. Translating it yields CATMTGSSTDTQYF.

The chain uses TRBV30 and TRBJ2-3, with D unclear. With 5 bases removed from V and 5 bases from J, the gap between germline ends came to 8 bases. The CDR3 spans 11 residues. Germline CDR1 is GTSNPN and CDR2 is SVGIG (reference sequence). The CDR3 DNA reads TGTGCCTGGGGGAAACTAGATACGCAGTATTTT. It specifies CAWGKLDTQYF.

This clone was detected ten times or more. This chain uses TRBV19 with TRBJ1-6; 7 nucleotides agree with TRBD1. Germline CDR1 LNHDA, CDR2 SQIVND (reference sequence). The CDR3 consists of 14 residues. The junction had 7 bases not matched to a gene; V was cut back by 4 bases and J by 10 bases. The CDR3 DNA is TGTGCCAGTAGTACTCACAGGGGAGACTCACCCCTCCACTTT. This encodes CASSTHRGDSPLHF.

The rearrangement joins TRBV4-1 to TRBJ2-7, with D unresolved. From germline, CDR1 is MGHRA and CDR2 YSYEKL. The CDR3 totals 15 residues. Trimming removed 0 bases from V and 5 bases from J, with 14 bases in between. The CDR3 DNA is TGCGCCAGCAGCCAAGACCGCTTGGGTGGGGACGAGCAGTACTTC. This sequence encodes CASSQDRLGGDEQYF.

V gene TRBV6-5 combines with J gene TRBJ1-1, with 8 bases aligning to TRBD1. J was trimmed by 3 bases and V by 7 bases; bases with no gene match: 4. This CDR3 region has 13 residues. Germline CDR1 and CDR2: MNHEY and SVGAGI. The CDR3 reads CASTQDRDTEAFF. DNA of the CDR3: TGTGCCAGCACCCAGGACAGGGACACTGAAGCTTTCTTT.

This sequence joins TRBV25-1 and TRBJ1-1; tentative D call: TRBD1 (6 bases). The CDR3 is 11 amino acids. V was shortened by 11 bases and J by 5 bases, with 12 bases between the two germline ends. Germline-derived CDR1 and CDR2 are MGHDK and SYGVNS. The CDR3 DNA reads TGTGCCTCTAGAGGGGGTACTGAAGCTTTCTTT. As protein: CASRGGTEAFF.

The chain has TRBV5-4 and TRBJ2-3, with a weak D call TRBD1 (7 bases). Trimming pared 9 bases from V and 4 bases from J, leaving 21 bases between. CDR3 length equals 15 residues. Germline CDR1 is SGHNT and CDR2 is YYREEE (reference sequence). CDR3 protein: CATQTGSGGSDTQYF. CDR3 bases: TGTGCCACCCAAACTGGGTCAGGGGGGTCAGATACGCAGTATTTT.

This chain links TRBV18 with TRBJ2-7, with D possibly being TRBD1 (5 bases). Germline CDR1 reads KGHSH; CDR2 reads LQKENI. Trimming removed 3 bases at V and 4 bases at J, with 13 bases between. The CDR3 is made up of 14 amino acids. CDR3 sequence reads: CASSPIMGRYEQYF. In nucleotides, the CDR3 is TGTGCCAGCTCACCTATTATGGGGCGTTACGAGCAGTACTTC.

The V call is TRBV19, the J call TRBJ1-5; 11 nucleotides align to TRBD1. Per the germline V gene, CDR1 is LNHDA and CDR2 is SQIVND (reference sequence). V trimming: 1 base; J trimming: 6 bases; junction bases outside the gene matches: 14. The CDR3 totals 19 residues. The CDR3 here is CASSIAGTGGVGPGQPQHF. The CDR3 DNA follows: TGTGCCAGTAGTATAGCCGGGACAGGGGGTGTCGGACCTGGTCAGCCCCAGCATTTT.

This clone occurred once. This sequence joins TRBV19 and TRBJ2-3; TRBD2 matches 8 bases. Germline V gives CDR1 LNHDA, CDR2 SQIVND (reference sequence). V was clipped by 7 bases and J by 1 base; unmatched bases: 4. This CDR3 has 14 residues. The CDR3 loop reads CASNGRGGTDTQYF. CDR3 sequence (DNA): TGTGCCAGTAATGGGCGGGGGGGCACAGATACGCAGTATTTT.

This clone occurred once. The V gene is TRBV12-5, the J gene TRBJ2-1, with 7 bases lining up with TRBD1. The germline CDR1 and CDR2 sequences are LGHNT and FRNRAP. The CDR3 sequence is 15 residues long. Germline trimming cut 5 bases from V and 7 bases from J; bases unmatched to any gene: 11. The CDR3 nucleotides read TGTGCTAGTGGTAAGGGGGCGGAGAGCGGTAATGAGCAGTTCTTC. Translated: CASGKGAESGNEQFF.

V gene TRBV27 combines with J gene TRBJ1-1; tentatively, D is TRBD1 (5 bases). V dropped 2 bases and J dropped 4 bases, with 14 bases sitting between them. This CDR3 is built from 15 residues. Per germline, CDR1 MNHEY and CDR2 SMNVEV (reference sequence). The CDR3 bases are TGTGCCAGCAGTTTAAGCAGGAGAGGGGTCACTGAAGCTTTCTTT. Encoded protein: CASSLSRRGVTEAFF.

The genes are TRBV10-3 and TRBJ2-5; no reliable D call. The CDR3 has 13 residues. Germline CDR1 is ENHRY and CDR2 is SYGVKD. V lost 4 bases and J 5 bases, leaving 11 bases between the germline ends. CDR3 sequence (DNA): TGTGCCATCAGTGTGAGCTCGGCGGAGACCCAGTACTTC. This encodes CAISVSSAETQYF.

The genes are TRBV2 and TRBJ2-6, with a weak D call TRBD1 (5 bases). Germline CDR1 and CDR2: SNHLY and FYNNEI. The CDR3 is 15 residues long. Trimming shortened V by 5 bases and J by 2 bases, and 10 bases separated the two germline ends. The CDR3 region has the DNA TGTGCCAGCAGTCCCCAAGGGGCTGGGGCCAACGTCCTGACTTTC. Its protein is CASSPQGAGANVLTF.

The CDR3 loop is CAISGQAGNTIYF. CDR3 bases: TGTGCCATCAGTGGGCAGGCTGGAAACACCATATATTTT. The rearrangement uses TRBV10-3 and TRBJ1-3; D gene ambiguous. Trimming took off 4 bases at V and 2 bases at J, with 6 bases between the two ends. The CDR3 has 13 amino acids. In germline, CDR1 is ENHRY, CDR2 SYGVKD.

The chain links TRBV11-3 to TRBJ1-1; D is possibly TRBD1 (5 bases). Germline loops: CDR1 SGHNT, CDR2 YENEEA. V dropped 4 bases and J dropped 1 base, with 13 bases sitting between them. The CDR3 is made up of 15 amino acids. CDR3 protein: CASSWRRGPNTEAFF. For the CDR3, the DNA is TGTGCCAGCAGCTGGAGGAGGGGCCCGAACACTGAAGCTTTCTTT.

This chain links TRBV7-2 with TRBJ2-7, with 10 bases aligning to TRBD2. The CDR3 sequence is 14 residues long. Germline V gene data show CDR1 as SGHTA and CDR2 as FQGNSA. Trimming removed 4 bases from V and 2 bases from J; junction bases left unmatched: 2. CDR3 amino acids: CASSWSGGAYEQYF. In nucleotides, the CDR3 is TGTGCCAGCAGCTGGAGCGGGGGGGCCTACGAGCAGTACTTC. The whole variable domain, filled in from reference TRBV7-2 and TRBJ2-7, reads GAGVSQSPSNKVTEKGKDVELRCDPISGHTALYWYRQSLGQGLEFLIYFQGNSAPDKSGLPSDRFSAERTGGSVSTLTIQRTQQEDSAVYLCASSWSGGAYEQYFGPGTRLTVT.